These 17 T cell receptor beta chains came from one sample sequenced in a study of T cell changes during pregnancy in multiple sclerosis (dated by TCRdb to the late 2010s). Library preparation employed the immunoSEQ multiplex PCR assay. TCRdb retrieved this table from immuneACCESS and kept in-frame rearrangements only. Not all clones are present; in checked studies, unresolved V genes account for under half, and no reason is known for the remainder. The sample contains about 36,000 clones, about 91% of them found a single time. The top ten clones comprise around 0.48% of the sample. Sequenced here: CD4+ T cells from peripheral blood mononuclear cells, sampled after pregnancy. These TCRs come from a female donor with multiple sclerosis, enrolled in a pregnancy study.

The chain carries TRBV6-1 and TRBJ2-3; D might be TRBD1 (5 bases). Germline loops: CDR1 MNHNS, CDR2 SASEGT. The length of the CDR3 is 13 residues. V was pared by 4 bases and J by 3 bases, with 8 bases between. The CDR3 reads CASSAAGTDTQYF. Written as DNA, the CDR3 is TGTGCCAGCAGTGCTGCAGGGACAGATACGCAGTATTTT.

The V gene is TRBV12-5, the J gene TRBJ2-3; TRBD1 matches 7 bases. V was clipped by 1 base and J by 4 bases; unmatched bases: 5. This CDR3 is built from 15 residues. The germline gives CDR1 LGHNT, CDR2 FRNRAP. CDR3 nucleotides: TGTGCTAGTGGTTTGGGACAGGGAGTCCCAGATACGCAGTATTTT. Its protein is CASGLGQGVPDTQYF.

The J gene is TRBJ2-7, the V gene TRBV7-2; 8 bases are a match to TRBD1. The germline CDR1 and CDR2 sequences are SGHTA and FQGNSA. CDR3 size: 13 residues. V shed 5 bases and J 5 bases; nucleotides not matched to a gene: 5. CDR3 amino acids: CASSVGQGNEQYF. The CDR3 DNA reads as TGTGCCAGCAGCGTCGGACAGGGTAACGAGCAGTACTTC.

This chain uses TRBV6-1 with TRBJ1-6; D not resolved. Trimming took 4 bases from V and 5 from J, leaving 6 bases between them. This CDR3 contains 13 residues. CDR1 is MNHNS, CDR2 SASEGT, per germline. CDR3 nucleotides: TGTGCCAGCAGTGGGCTGGATAATTCACCCCTCCACTTT. Protein sequence: CASSGLDNSPLHF.

This chain joins TRBV27 and TRBJ2-7; no reliable D call. This CDR3 is 12 amino acids long. Germline V gene lookup returns CDR1 MNHEY and CDR2 SMNVEV (reference sequence). The ends were cut back, 2 bases at V and 6 bases at J, with 8 bases in the middle. CDR3: CASSLSTGEQYF. DNA of the CDR3: TGTGCCAGCAGTTTAAGCACGGGCGAGCAGTACTTC.

The chain combines TRBV11-2 with TRBJ1-2; 9 bases are a match to TRBD1. The CDR3 has 15 amino acids. V lost 1 base and J lost 4; bases outside the gene matches: 4. The V gene's germline CDR1 is SGHAT and CDR2 FQNNGV. The CDR3 DNA sequence: TGTGCCAGCAGCTTAGGCGGGACAGGGCTCTATGGCTACACCTTC. This gives the protein CASSLGGTGLYGYTF.

V is TRBV14 and J is TRBJ2-5, with a weak D call TRBD1 (5 bases). The CDR3 covers 16 residues. Trimming left V 4 bases short and J 2 bases short, with 17 bases between. The germline gives CDR1 SGHDN, CDR2 FVKESK. The CDR3 DNA is TGTGCCAGCAGCCCCTGGTGGCAGGGCACACAAGAGACCCAGTACTTC. Residues: CASSPWWQGTQETQYF.

This clone showed up just once. This chain joins TRBV9 and TRBJ2-1, with 9 positions matching TRBD1. V shed 4 bases, J shed 5 bases, and the junction held 7 bases outside the gene matches. Germline V gene lookup returns CDR1 SGDLS and CDR2 YYNGEE. The CDR3 is 15 residues long. This CDR3 reads CASSYRDRVHNEQFF. CDR3 sequence (DNA): TGTGCCAGCAGCTACCGGGACAGGGTTCACAATGAGCAGTTCTTC.

This clone was seen only once. The CDR3 DNA reads as TGCGCCAGCAGCTGGGGGCCCCGGACAGAACAAGAGACCCAGTACTTC. Protein product: CASSWGPRTEQETQYF. The rearrangement uses TRBV5-1 and TRBJ2-5, with a possible D match to TRBD1 (6 bases). This CDR3 spans 16 amino acids. Germline V gives CDR1 SGHRS, CDR2 YFSETQ. V was shortened by 3 bases and J by 2 bases, with 17 bases between the two germline ends.

V and J are TRBV14 and TRBJ2-7; D not resolved. V was shortened by 1 base and J by 5 bases, with 3 bases between the two germline ends. The CDR3 consists of 11 residues. Germline CDR1 SGHDN, CDR2 FVKESK. The DNA of the CDR3 is TGTGCCAGCAGCCAAGCCAACGAGCAGTACTTC. This translates into CASSQANEQYF.

V is TRBV7-8 and J is TRBJ2-7; 10 bases align to TRBD1. Germline V gene data show CDR1 as SGHVS and CDR2 as FQNEAQ. This CDR3 has 16 amino acids. After removal of 5 bases from V and 1 base from J, the junction contained 8 bases not matched to a gene. The DNA for the CDR3 is TGTGCCAGCAGCCAGGCCAGGGGACAGGGGTCCTACGAGCAGTACTTC. This translates into CASSQARGQGSYEQYF. Combining the CDR3 with reference TRBV7-8 and TRBJ2-7 gives the whole variable domain GAGVSQSPRYKVAKRGQDVALRCDPISGHVSLFWYQQALGQGPEFLTYFQNEAQLDKSGLPSDRFFAERPEGSVSTLKIQRTQQEDSAVYLCASSQARGQGSYEQYFGPGTRLTVT.

The chain has TRBV19 and TRBJ2-2, with D possibly matching TRBD1 (5 bases). CDR1 LNHDA and CDR2 SQIVND come from the germline V gene (reference sequence). This CDR3 is 12 amino acids long. V lost 3 bases to trimming and J lost 8 bases, with 7 bases between them. The CDR3 loop is CASSIRGGELFF. CDR3 DNA: TGTGCCAGTAGTATTAGGGGTGGGGAGCTGTTTTTT. The full variable domain, its missing parts supplied by reference TRBV19 and TRBJ2-2, is DGGITQSPKYLFRKEGQNVTLSCEQNLNHDAMYWYRQDPGQGLRLIYYSQIVNDFQKGDIAEGYSVSREKKESFPLTVTSAQKNPTAFYLCASSIRGGELFFGEGSRLTVL.

In DNA form, the CDR3 reads TGTGCCAGCAGCTTGCAGGGGGCGGGTTCTGGAAACACCATATATTTT. Translated, it gives CASSLQGAGSGNTIYF. The chain combines TRBV7-2 with TRBJ1-3, with 8 bases matching TRBD1. CDR1 and CDR2 from the germline V gene are SGHTA and FQGNSA. Trimming at V came to 3 bases and at J to 1 base, leaving 5 bases not matched to a gene. The CDR3 is 16 amino acids.

The CDR3 reads CAWSLAGGSNEQFF. CDR3 nucleotides: TGTGCCTGGAGTCTAGCGGGAGGGTCCAATGAGCAGTTCTTC. The rearrangement links TRBV30 to TRBJ2-1, with TRBD2 matching 12 bases. The germline gives CDR1 GTSNPN, CDR2 SVGIG (reference sequence). This CDR3 has 14 amino acids. The junction had 2 bases not matched to a gene; V was cut back by 2 bases and J by 6 bases.

The chain is built from TRBV7-9 and TRBJ2-3, with D possibly TRBD1 on 5 matching bases. V was shortened by 4 bases and J by 3 bases, with 5 bases between the two germline ends. The CDR3 runs to 12 residues. Germline V CDR1 and CDR2: SEHNR, FQNEAQ (reference sequence). In nucleotides, the CDR3 is TGTGCCAGCAGCTACAGGACAGATACGCAGTATTTT. Amino acids: CASSYRTDTQYF.

The chain is built from TRBV5-1 and TRBJ2-7; D might be TRBD2 (5 bases). Trimming took off 0 bases at V and 7 bases at J, with 11 bases between the two ends. The CDR3 has 13 amino acids. The germline V gene encodes CDR1 SGHRS and CDR2 YFSETQ. In DNA, the CDR3 is TGCGCCAGCAGCTTGGCTCTAGCCCAAGAGCAGTACTTC. Its translation: CASSLALAQEQYF. Full variable domain (rest looked up from reference TRBV5-1 and TRBJ2-7): KAGVTQTPRYLIKTRGQQVTLSCSPISGHRSVSWYQQTPGQGLQFLFEYFSETQRNKGNFPGRFSGRQFSNSRSEMNVSTLELGDSALYLCASSLALAQEQYFGPGTRLTVT.

The genes are TRBV7-6 and TRBJ2-1, with 9 bases fitting TRBD1. CDR1 and CDR2 from the germline V gene are SGHVS and FNYEAQ. The CDR3 totals 14 residues. The ends lost 5 bases at V and 7 bases at J; junction bases unmatched: 6. The CDR3 region is CASSRGQGTNEQFF. In DNA, the CDR3 is TGTGCCAGCAGCCGCGGACAGGGGACGAATGAGCAGTTCTTC.